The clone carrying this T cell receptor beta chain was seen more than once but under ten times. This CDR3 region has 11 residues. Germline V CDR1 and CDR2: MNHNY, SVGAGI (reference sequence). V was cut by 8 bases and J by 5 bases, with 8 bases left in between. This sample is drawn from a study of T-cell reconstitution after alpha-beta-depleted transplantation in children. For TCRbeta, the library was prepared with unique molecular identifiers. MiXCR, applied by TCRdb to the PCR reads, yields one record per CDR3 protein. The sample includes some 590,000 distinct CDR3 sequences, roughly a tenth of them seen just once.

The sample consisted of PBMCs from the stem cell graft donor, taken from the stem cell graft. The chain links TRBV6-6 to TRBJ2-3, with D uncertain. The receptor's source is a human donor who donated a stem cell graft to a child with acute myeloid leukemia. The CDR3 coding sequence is TGTGCCAGCGTAATCCAAGATACGCAGTATTTT. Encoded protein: CASVIQDTQYF.